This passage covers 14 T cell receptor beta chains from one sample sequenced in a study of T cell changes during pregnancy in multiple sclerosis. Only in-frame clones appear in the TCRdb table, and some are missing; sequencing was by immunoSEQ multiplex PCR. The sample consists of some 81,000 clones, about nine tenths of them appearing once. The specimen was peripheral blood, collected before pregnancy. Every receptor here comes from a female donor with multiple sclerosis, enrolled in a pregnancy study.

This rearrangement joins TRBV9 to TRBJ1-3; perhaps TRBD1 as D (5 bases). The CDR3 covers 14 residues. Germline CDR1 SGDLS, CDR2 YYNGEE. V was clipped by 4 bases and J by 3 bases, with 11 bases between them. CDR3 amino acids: CASSLSGGGNTIYF. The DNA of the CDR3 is TGTGCCAGCAGCCTATCGGGGGGTGGAAACACCATATATTTT. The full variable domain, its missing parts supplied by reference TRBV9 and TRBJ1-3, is DSGVTQTPKHLITATGQRVTLRCSPRSGDLSVYWYQQSLDQGLQFLIQYYNGEERAKGNILERFSAQQFPDLHSELNLSSLELGDSALYFCASSLSGGGNTIYFGEGSWLTVV.

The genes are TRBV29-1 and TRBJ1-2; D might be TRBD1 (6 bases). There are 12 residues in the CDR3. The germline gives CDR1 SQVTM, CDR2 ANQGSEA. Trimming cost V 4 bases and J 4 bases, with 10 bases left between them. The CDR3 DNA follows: TGCAGCGTTGGGGACAACTCCTATGGCTACACCTTC. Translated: CSVGDNSYGYTF. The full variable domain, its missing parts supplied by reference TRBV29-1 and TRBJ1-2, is SAVISQKPSRDICQRGTSLTIQCQVDSQVTMMFWYRQQPGQSLTLIATANQGSEATYESGFVIDKFPISRPNLTFSTLTVSNMSPEDSSIYLCSVGDNSYGYTFGSGTRLTVV.

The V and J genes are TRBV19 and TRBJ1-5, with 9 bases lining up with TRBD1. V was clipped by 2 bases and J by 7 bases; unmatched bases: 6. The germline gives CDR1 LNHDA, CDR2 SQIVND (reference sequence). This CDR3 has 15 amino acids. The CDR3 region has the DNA TGTGCCAGTAGTATACGGGACAGGGATGGACAGCCCCAGCATTTT. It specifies CASSIRDRDGQPQHF.

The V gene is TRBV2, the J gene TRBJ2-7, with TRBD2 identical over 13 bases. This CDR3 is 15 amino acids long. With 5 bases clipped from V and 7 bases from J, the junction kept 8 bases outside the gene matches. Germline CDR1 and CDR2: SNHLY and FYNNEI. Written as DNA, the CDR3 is TGTGCCAGCAGTCCAGAACTAGCGGGGGGGCGAGAGCAGTACTTC. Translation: CASSPELAGGREQYF.

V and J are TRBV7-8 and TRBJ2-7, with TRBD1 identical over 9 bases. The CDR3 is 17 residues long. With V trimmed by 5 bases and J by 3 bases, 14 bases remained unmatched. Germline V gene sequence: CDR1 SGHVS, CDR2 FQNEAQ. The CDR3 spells CASSAQTAGTGSYEQYF. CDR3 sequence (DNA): TGTGCCAGCAGCGCCCAGACAGCCGGGACAGGGAGCTACGAGCAGTACTTC.

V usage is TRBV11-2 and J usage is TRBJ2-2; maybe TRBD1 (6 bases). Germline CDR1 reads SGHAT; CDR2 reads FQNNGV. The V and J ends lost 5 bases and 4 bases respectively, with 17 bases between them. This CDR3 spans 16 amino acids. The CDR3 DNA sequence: TGTGCCAGCAGCCCCAGCCCGGGACACCGCACCGGGGAGCTGTTTTTT. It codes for CASSPSPGHRTGELFF.

The CDR3 reads CASSRTGGENTEAFF. The CDR3, as DNA: TGTGCCAGCAGCCGGACAGGGGGGGAGAACACTGAAGCTTTCTTT. The V gene is TRBV7-2, the J gene TRBJ1-1; 10 bases are a match to TRBD1. The CDR3 sequence is 15 residues long. V shed 5 bases and J 1 base; nucleotides not matched to a gene: 4. Per germline, CDR1 SGHTA and CDR2 FQGNSA.

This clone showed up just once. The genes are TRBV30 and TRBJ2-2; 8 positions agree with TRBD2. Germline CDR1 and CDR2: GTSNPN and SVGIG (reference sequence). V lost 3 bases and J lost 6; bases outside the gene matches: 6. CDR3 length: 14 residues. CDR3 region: CAWSHFSGAGELFF. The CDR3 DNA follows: TGTGCCTGGAGCCATTTTAGCGGGGCCGGGGAGCTGTTTTTT.

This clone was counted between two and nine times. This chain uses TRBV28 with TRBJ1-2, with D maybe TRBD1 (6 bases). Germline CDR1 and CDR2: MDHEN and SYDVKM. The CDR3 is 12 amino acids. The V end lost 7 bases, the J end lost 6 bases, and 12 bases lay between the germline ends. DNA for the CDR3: TGTGCCAGCACTTCAGGGGAGAATGGCTACACCTTC. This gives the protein CASTSGENGYTF.

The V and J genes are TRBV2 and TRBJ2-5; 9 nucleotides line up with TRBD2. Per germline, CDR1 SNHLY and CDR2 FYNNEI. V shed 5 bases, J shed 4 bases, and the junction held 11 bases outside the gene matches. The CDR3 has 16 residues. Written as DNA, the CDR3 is TGTGCCAGCAGTTCCCTGGGGCGGGGGGGCCGAGAGACCCAGTACTTC. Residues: CASSSLGRGGRETQYF.

The CDR3 nucleotides read TGTGCCTGGAGTATCCAGCGGGGGGGCCGCTTCTTC. It is translated as CAWSIQRGGRFF. This chain links TRBV30 with TRBJ2-1, with TRBD2 matching 10 bases. CDR3 length: 12 amino acids. Germline V lookup: CDR1 GTSNPN, CDR2 SVGIG (reference sequence). V shed 2 bases and J 16 bases; nucleotides not matched to a gene: 8.

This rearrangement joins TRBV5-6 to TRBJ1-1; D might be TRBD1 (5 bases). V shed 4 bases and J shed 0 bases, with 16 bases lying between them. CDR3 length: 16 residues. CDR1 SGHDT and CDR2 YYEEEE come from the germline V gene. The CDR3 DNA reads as TGTGCCAGCAGCCCCCTCGGGACTCACATGAACACTGAAGCTTTCTTT. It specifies CASSPLGTHMNTEAFF.

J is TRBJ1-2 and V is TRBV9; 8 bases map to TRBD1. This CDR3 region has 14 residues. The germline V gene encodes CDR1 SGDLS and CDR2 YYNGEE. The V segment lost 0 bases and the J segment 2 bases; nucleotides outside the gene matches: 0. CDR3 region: CASSVGQGNYGYTF. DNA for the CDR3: TGTGCCAGCAGCGTAGGACAGGGGAACTATGGCTACACCTTC.

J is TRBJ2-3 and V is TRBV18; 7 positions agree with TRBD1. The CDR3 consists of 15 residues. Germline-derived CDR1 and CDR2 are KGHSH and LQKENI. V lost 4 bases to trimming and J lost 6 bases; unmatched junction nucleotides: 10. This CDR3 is CASSRWTGSRDTQYF. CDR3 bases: TGTGCCAGCTCACGGTGGACAGGTTCGAGGGATACGCAGTATTTT.